This record concerns one TCR beta chain sequence. Repertoires were generated with immunoSEQ multiplex PCR, while TCRdb's copy carries only in-frame clones and drops some. Of roughly 150,000 clones listed, approximately 83% are singletons. The study drew participants aged about 18 to 90 years from about two dozen US areas. Cohorts were assigned according to the clinical history that participants reported. Individuals in the exposed group had encountered a COVID-19 case within 2 weeks preceding study entry. The record originates from a study of blood T cell repertoires in COVID-19. Background on the study: Samples taken during acute and convalescent COVID-19 were collected in the United States, Italy and Spain.

Germline V CDR1 and CDR2: LGHDT, YNNKEL (reference sequence). V was clipped by 0 bases and J by 2 bases, with 14 bases between them. The CDR3 is 17 residues long. Source material: PBMCs or T cells enriched from blood (not recorded which). The chain recombines TRBV3-1 (or the pseudogene TRBV3-2) with TRBJ1-3, with D hard to call. This receptor was taken from a man between 65 and 85 years old who had been exposed to COVID-19. The CDR3 region has the DNA TGTGCCAGCAGCCAAGATGTGGGAGGGCGGACTGGAAACACCATATATTTT. Encoded protein: CASSQDVGGRTGNTIYF.